A single sample is the source of the 32 T cell receptor beta chains below, sequenced in a study of cytomegalovirus exposure and HLA in healthy donors. Both 60 Vbeta primers and 13 Jbeta primers went into the PCR. The protocol was immunoSEQ multiplex PCR, while the TCRdb copy is restricted to in-frame clones and leaves out a portion. The sample has 140,000 to 150,000 clones, less than 10% seen once; the top ten hold 1.5% to 2%. The sequencing sample was made of PBMCs. These receptor sequences come from a male donor in good health and CMV-seronegative.

A few counts support this clone. The V gene is TRBV2, the J gene TRBJ1-5; D may be TRBD1 (5 bases). V lost 2 bases and J lost 7, with 15 bases in between. This CDR3 is built from 15 residues. From germline, CDR1 is SNHLY and CDR2 FYNNEI. This CDR3 is CASSELGGVAQPQHF. The CDR3 DNA reads TGTGCCAGCAGTGAATTGGGAGGGGTGGCCCAGCCCCAGCATTTT.

The chain combines TRBV6-5 with TRBJ2-1; 9 nucleotides agree with TRBD2. V trimming: 2 bases; J trimming: 8 bases; junction bases outside the gene matches: 10. The CDR3 consists of 16 residues. The germline V gene encodes CDR1 MNHEY and CDR2 SVGAGI. For the CDR3, the DNA is TGTGCCAGCAGTTACGGCGTAGCGGGAGACCGCGATGAGCAGTTCTTC. This sequence encodes CASSYGVAGDRDEQFF.

A few counts support this clone. The J gene is TRBJ2-1, the V gene TRBV6-4, with 7 bases lining up with TRBD1. The CDR3 extends over 15 amino acids. The V and J ends lost 8 bases and 5 bases, in that order; junction bases with no gene match: 12. Per the germline V gene, CDR1 is MRHNA and CDR2 is SNTAGT. The CDR3 DNA sequence: TGTGCCAGCTCGATCGGACAGGCCCCCCACAATGAGCAGTTCTTC. Protein product: CASSIGQAPHNEQFF.

This clone was observed a handful of times. This chain uses TRBV10-2 with TRBJ1-1, with 7 bases lining up with TRBD1. CDR1 and CDR2 from the germline V gene are WSHSY and SAAADI. V was pared by 4 bases and J by 5 bases, with 7 bases of the junction left unmatched. The CDR3 spans 14 residues. The CDR3 loop is CASSAKGAWTEAFF. The CDR3 DNA sequence: TGCGCCAGCAGTGCGAAGGGGGCCTGGACTGAAGCTTTCTTT.

V is TRBV27 and J is TRBJ1-6; 8 bases map to TRBD1. J was trimmed by 6 bases and V by 5 bases; bases with no gene match: 3. The CDR3 covers 14 residues. Germline V gene lookup returns CDR1 MNHEY and CDR2 SMNVEV (reference sequence). The CDR3 here is CASSQDRGNSPLHF. In DNA, the CDR3 is TGTGCCAGCAGTCAAGACAGGGGTAATTCACCCCTCCACTTT.

This clone has a handful of counts. Other DNA sequences from this sample encode an identical CDR3 as well. The genes are TRBV6-1 and TRBJ2-7; D is perhaps TRBD2 (6 bases). V dropped 1 base and J dropped 3 bases, with 10 bases sitting between them. The CDR3 sequence is 14 residues long. Germline loops: CDR1 MNHNS, CDR2 SASEGT. CDR3 sequence: CASSEGGRGYEQYF. Here the CDR3 DNA reads TGTGCCAGCAGTGAAGGAGGGCGGGGCTACGAGCAGTACTTC.

The chain joins TRBV7-2 to TRBJ1-5; D is possibly TRBD1 (5 bases). Trimming took 0 bases from V and 5 from J, leaving 5 bases between them. Per germline, CDR1 SGHTA and CDR2 FQGNSA. CDR3 length: 13 amino acids. The CDR3 nucleotides are TGTGCCAGCAGCTTAGCAGGGGATCAGCCCCAGCATTTT. The encoded protein is CASSLAGDQPQHF. The full variable domain, rest sourced from reference TRBV7-2 and TRBJ1-5, is GAGVSQSPSNKVTEKGKDVELRCDPISGHTALYWYRQSLGQGLEFLIYFQGNSAPDKSGLPSDRFSAERTGGSVSTLTIQRTQQEDSAVYLCASSLAGDQPQHFGDGTRLSIL.

This clone has just a few counts. The chain is built from TRBV7-2 and TRBJ1-1; D perhaps matches TRBD1 (5 bases). The ends were cut back, 5 bases at V and 8 bases at J, with 15 bases in the middle. Germline loops: CDR1 SGHTA, CDR2 FQGNSA. CDR3 length equals 13 residues. The CDR3 DNA reads as TGTGCCAGCAGCCCGACAGCCTATAGCGAAGCTTTCTTT. Encoded protein: CASSPTAYSEAFF.

This clone has only a few counts. The chain carries TRBV7-9 and TRBJ2-3, with D perhaps TRBD1 (7 bases). The V gene lost 6 bases and the J gene lost 4 bases, with 23 bases spanning the gap. This CDR3 spans 17 amino acids. Per germline, CDR1 SEHNR and CDR2 FQNEAQ (reference sequence). CDR3 bases: TGTGCCAGCAGTTCCGTCACCGCGGGGCAGGGGGCAGATACGCAGTATTTT. It yields the protein CASSSVTAGQGADTQYF.

There are a few counts of this clone. V is TRBV29-1 and J is TRBJ2-1, with TRBD2 matching 8 bases. The junction had 20 bases not matched to a gene; V was cut back by 4 bases and J by 12 bases. CDR1 and CDR2 (germline): SQVTM, ANQGSEA. The CDR3 contains 16 residues. This CDR3 reads CSVGGTRQRAEAVQFF. CDR3 in DNA: TGCAGCGTTGGAGGGACTAGGCAGCGGGCCGAAGCGGTGCAGTTCTTC.

The rearrangement joins TRBV2 to TRBJ2-5, with no clear D. Germline V CDR1 and CDR2: SNHLY, FYNNEI. V lost 6 bases and J 0 bases, leaving 5 bases between the germline ends. The CDR3 consists of 12 residues. The CDR3 sequence is CASSPYQETQYF. The DNA for the CDR3 is TGTGCCAGCAGCCCTTACCAAGAGACCCAGTACTTC.

This chain uses TRBV2 with TRBJ2-5; TRBD2 matches at 8 bases. Trimming took 6 bases from V and 5 from J; bases not matched to a gene: 5. Germline V gives CDR1 SNHLY, CDR2 FYNNEI. CDR3 length: 13 residues. The CDR3 nucleotides are TGTGCCAGCAGGCCGACTAGCGTGGAGACCCAGTACTTC. It yields the protein CASRPTSVETQYF.

Only a few counts were recorded for this clone. This rearrangement joins TRBV5-1 to TRBJ1-1; TRBD1 might be the D (5 bases). The CDR3 runs 13 residues. Trimming stripped 4 bases from V and 5 bases from J, with 12 bases between. The V gene's germline CDR1 is SGHRS and CDR2 YFSETQ. This CDR3 reads CASSRDRRTEAFF. The CDR3 DNA reads as TGCGCCAGCAGCCGTGACAGACGGACTGAAGCTTTCTTT.

This clone has only a few counts. The chain uses TRBV6-6 and TRBJ2-6; D is perhaps TRBD2 (6 bases). The V end lost 5 bases, the J end lost 0 bases, and 11 bases lay between the germline ends. Germline lookup yields CDR1 MNHNY and CDR2 SVGAGI (reference sequence). The CDR3 is 16 amino acids. The CDR3 sequence: CASSPGTHSGANVLTF. CDR3 coding DNA: TGTGCCAGCAGTCCCGGGACTCACTCTGGGGCCAACGTCCTGACTTTC.

This clone showed up just a few times. The chain combines TRBV5-6 with TRBJ2-3; maybe TRBD2 (6 bases). CDR3 length: 15 amino acids. Germline CDR1 is SGHDT and CDR2 is YYEEEE. Deletions cut 6 bases from V and 4 bases from J, with 18 bases between. CDR3 amino acids: CASTRQAGSSDTQYF. DNA for the CDR3: TGTGCCAGCACCCGCCAGGCGGGGTCTTCAGATACGCAGTATTTT.

The V and J genes are TRBV7-2 and TRBJ2-1, with a weak D call TRBD1 (7 bases). The CDR3 extends over 16 amino acids. Trimming pared 2 bases from V and 8 bases from J, leaving 19 bases between. Germline V CDR1 and CDR2: SGHTA, FQGNSA. CDR3 loop: CASSLRAGGTWDEQFF. The CDR3, as DNA: TGTGCCAGCAGCTTAAGAGCAGGGGGGACCTGGGATGAGCAGTTCTTC. Complete variable domain (other parts from reference TRBV7-2 and TRBJ2-1): GAGVSQSPSNKVTEKGKDVELRCDPISGHTALYWYRQSLGQGLEFLIYFQGNSAPDKSGLPSDRFSAERTGGSVSTLTIQRTQQEDSAVYLCASSLRAGGTWDEQFFGPGTRLTVL.

This clone was picked up a small number of times. The chain has TRBV5-1 and TRBJ2-7, with TRBD2 identical over 9 bases. Germline-derived CDR1 and CDR2 are SGHRS and YFSETQ. The CDR3 covers 14 residues. Trimming removed 5 bases from V and 0 bases from J; junction bases left unmatched: 3. This CDR3 reads CASRDSGSSYEQYF. The CDR3 nucleotides are TGCGCCAGCAGAGATAGCGGGAGCTCCTACGAGCAGTACTTC.

The genes are TRBV7-9 and TRBJ1-2; D unclear. This CDR3 contains 13 residues. V lost 2 bases and J 4 bases, leaving 8 bases between the germline ends. Germline assignment: CDR1 SEHNR and CDR2 FQNEAQ (reference sequence). In DNA form, the CDR3 reads TGTGCCAGCAGCTTATCAAACACCTATGGCTACACCTTC. Protein product: CASSLSNTYGYTF. Complete variable domain (other parts from reference TRBV7-9 and TRBJ1-2): DTGVSQNPRHKITKRGQNVTFRCDPISEHNRLYWYRQTLGQGPEFLTYFQNEAQLEKSRLLSDRFSAERPKGSFSTLEIQRTEQGDSAMYLCASSLSNTYGYTFGSGTRLTVV.

In DNA form, the CDR3 reads TGTGCCAGCAGCTTGGGCACTAGCGGGCACGGGGAGCTGTTTTTT. As protein: CASSLGTSGHGELFF. This chain joins TRBV5-4 and TRBJ2-2; TRBD2 agrees at 9 bases. The CDR3 covers 15 residues. The J segment lost 7 bases and the V segment lost 0 bases, leaving 4 bases of the junction unmatched. Germline V lookup: CDR1 SGHNT, CDR2 YYREEE (reference sequence). Supplemented by reference TRBV5-4 and TRBJ2-2, the full variable domain reads ETGVTQSPTHLIKTRGQQVTLRCSSQSGHNTVSWYQQALGQGPQFIFQYYREEENGRGNFPPRFSGLQFPNYSSELNVNALELDDSALYLCASSLGTSGHGELFFGEGSRLTVL.

This clone has a handful of counts. V usage is TRBV28 and J usage is TRBJ1-2, with D perhaps matching TRBD1 (6 bases). Between the trimmed V and J ends, which lost 4 bases and 7 bases, there was a span of 13 bases. Germline V CDR1 and CDR2: MDHEN, SYDVKM. There are 13 residues in the CDR3. CDR3 loop: CASSSNPGAGYTF. In DNA, the CDR3 is TGTGCCAGCAGTTCCAACCCAGGGGCTGGCTACACCTTC.

This clone was counted between two and nine times. CDR3 loop: CASSIGGPMWQPQHF. DNA of the CDR3: TGTGCCAGTAGTATTGGAGGCCCCATGTGGCAGCCCCAGCATTTT. The rearrangement uses TRBV19 and TRBJ1-5; D is ambiguous. This CDR3 is built from 15 residues. Trimming stripped 3 bases from V and 7 bases from J, with 16 bases between. Germline values: CDR1 LNHDA, CDR2 SQIVND (reference sequence).

The rearrangement uses TRBV29-1 and TRBJ2-3; the D gene is possibly TRBD2 (5 bases). The CDR3 has 11 amino acids. V lost 3 bases and J lost 7, with 8 bases in between. Germline CDR1 is SQVTM and CDR2 is ANQGSEA. CDR3 region: CSVDSGNTQYF. DNA for the CDR3: TGCAGCGTTGATTCCGGGAATACGCAGTATTTT.

This chain connects TRBV5-4 to TRBJ2-5, with D tentatively TRBD1 (6 bases). This CDR3 has 18 residues. CDR1 is SGHNT and CDR2 is YYREEE in the germline V gene (reference sequence). V was trimmed by 3 bases and J by 1 base, leaving 22 bases between them. CDR3 sequence reads: CASSYLTTPYRAQETQYF. For the CDR3, the DNA is TGTGCCAGCAGCTATTTAACAACACCTTACAGGGCCCAAGAGACCCAGTACTTC.

Concerning this clone itself: The sample holds other DNA sequences that translate to the same CDR3. The chain is built from TRBV7-2 and TRBJ2-7, with 8 positions matching TRBD1. V lost 4 bases to trimming and J lost 1 base; unmatched junction nucleotides: 3. Germline loops: CDR1 SGHTA, CDR2 FQGNSA. The CDR3 sequence is 14 residues long. CDR3 nucleotides: TGTGCCAGCAGCTCCACAGGGGGATCCTACGAGCAGTACTTC. It encodes CASSSTGGSYEQYF.

The chain recombines TRBV28 with TRBJ2-7; TRBD1 matches at 9 bases. Looked up from germline, CDR1 is MDHEN and CDR2 is SYDVKM. The length of the CDR3 is 14 residues. J was trimmed by 2 bases and V by 8 bases; bases with no gene match: 7. CDR3 nucleotides: TGTGCCAGCGCCCAGGGGACAGGGCCCTACGAGCAGTACTTC. Its translation is CASAQGTGPYEQYF.

This rearrangement joins TRBV19 to TRBJ2-7, with TRBD1 matching 8 bases. Trimming took 4 bases from V and 3 from J; bases not matched to a gene: 8. Germline V gives CDR1 LNHDA, CDR2 SQIVND (reference sequence). This CDR3 comprises 15 residues. In DNA form, the CDR3 reads TGTGCCAGTAGTACAGGACAGGGTTTGGGCTACGAGCAGTACTTC. Translation: CASSTGQGLGYEQYF. The entire variable domain, with the rest obtained from reference TRBV19 and TRBJ2-7, is as follows: DGGITQSPKYLFRKEGQNVTLSCEQNLNHDAMYWYRQDPGQGLRLIYYSQIVNDFQKGDIAEGYSVSREKKESFPLTVTSAQKNPTAFYLCASSTGQGLGYEQYFGPGTRLTVT.

This chain joins TRBV18 and TRBJ2-1; unclear D gene. The CDR3 extends over 12 amino acids. V dropped 3 bases and J dropped 15 bases, with 15 bases sitting between them. The germline gives CDR1 KGHSH, CDR2 LQKENI. The CDR3 loop reads CASSPQALRRFF. Written as DNA, the CDR3 is TGTGCCAGCTCACCCCAGGCACTTAGAAGGTTCTTC.

There are a few counts of this clone. V gene TRBV4-3 combines with J gene TRBJ1-1; TRBD1 agrees at 7 bases. V shed 0 bases and J 4 bases; nucleotides not matched to a gene: 8. The germline V gene encodes CDR1 LGHNA and CDR2 YSLEER. The CDR3 sequence is 16 residues long. CDR3 DNA: TGCGCCAGCAGCCAAGATCGGACAGGAGCAACCACTGAAGCTTTCTTT. This gives the protein CASSQDRTGATTEAFF.

The V gene is TRBV28, the J gene TRBJ1-4; the D gene is possibly TRBD1 (6 bases). Per germline, CDR1 MDHEN and CDR2 SYDVKM. V lost 7 bases and J lost 7, with 19 bases in between. The CDR3 extends over 15 amino acids. In nucleotides, the CDR3 is TGTGCCAGCAACGCCGGGGGGCAGGGAGGTGAAAAACTGTTTTTT. Amino acid sequence: CASNAGGQGGEKLFF.

The genes are TRBV28 and TRBJ1-2, with D possibly being TRBD1 (5 bases). The germline gives CDR1 MDHEN, CDR2 SYDVKM. This CDR3 region has 15 residues. V was pared by 5 bases and J by 1 base, with 14 bases between. CDR3 sequence reads: CASSPWGGDNYGYTF. Written as DNA, the CDR3 is TGTGCCAGCAGTCCCTGGGGAGGGGATAACTATGGCTACACCTTC.

This clone was found a few times. This CDR3 is also generated by other DNA sequences in the sample. V usage is TRBV4-3 and J usage is TRBJ1-1; no clear D gene. Trimming cost V 0 bases and J 0 bases, with 11 bases left between them. Germline lookup yields CDR1 LGHNA and CDR2 YSLEER. This CDR3 region has 16 residues. DNA for the CDR3: TGCGCCAGCAGCCAAGAGTGGGCAGGCTTGAACACTGAAGCTTTCTTT. It codes for CASSQEWAGLNTEAFF.

The genes are TRBV2 and TRBJ1-4; D may be TRBD1 (6 bases). The CDR3 runs to 14 residues. Germline V gene lookup returns CDR1 SNHLY and CDR2 FYNNEI. Trimming pared 5 bases from V and 0 bases from J, leaving 7 bases between. CDR3 amino acids: CASSWTATNEKLFF. The CDR3 DNA sequence: TGTGCCAGCAGTTGGACAGCAACTAATGAAAAACTGTTTTTT.